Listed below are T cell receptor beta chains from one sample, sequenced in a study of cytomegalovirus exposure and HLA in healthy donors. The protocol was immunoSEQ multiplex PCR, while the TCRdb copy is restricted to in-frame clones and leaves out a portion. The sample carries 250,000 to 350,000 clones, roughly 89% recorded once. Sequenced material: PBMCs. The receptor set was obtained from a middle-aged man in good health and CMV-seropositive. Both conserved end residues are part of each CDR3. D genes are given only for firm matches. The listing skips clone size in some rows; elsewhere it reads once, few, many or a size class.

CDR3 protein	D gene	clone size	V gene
CASSDGQGAAEAFF	TRBD1	few	TRBV6-4
CSVGGAGSHYGYTF	-	-	TRBV29-1
CASSRDRGLYNEQFF	TRBD1	few	TRBV19
CASSPDRGPYEQYF	TRBD1	-	TRBV5-1
CASSLTRGAYAGELFF	TRBD2	many	TRBV5-4
CASSFQRTGGGNQPQHF	TRBD1	-	TRBV11-3
CASSFTGTNEKLFF	-	-	TRBV27
CASSLVGANTGELFF	-	-	TRBV6-6
CASSLVTRQETQYF	-	-	TRBV5-1
CASSIDPPGGNTEAFF	-	-	TRBV19
CASSPRLSGGDWTGELFF	TRBD2	-	TRBV5-5
CASSGQGANTGELFF	-	-	TRBV2
CASTRDRRMNTEAFF	TRBD1	-	TRBV10-1
CASRGDGRAFF	-	-	TRBV2
CASSLGGTVVTEAFF	TRBD1	-	TRBV13
CASSPVVQSTDTQYF	-	-	TRBV4-1
CASSIWDREDTQYF	TRBD1	-	TRBV7-9
CASSFLRAETQYF	-	-	TRBV28
CASSIRSAQYNEQFF	-	few	TRBV19
CASSLRGFVGELFF	-	-	TRBV27
CASSFPTGGKLFF	TRBD1	-	TRBV28
CASEGETDLGEQYF	-	-	TRBV7-9
CASRGQVQPTDTQYF	TRBD1	-	TRBV5-1
CASTPGLAGTYEQYF	TRBD2	-	TRBV4-3
CASKGLAGRTDTQYF	-	-	TRBV21-1
CSPCRRPNGQAPLDSGANVLTF	TRBD1	-	TRBV29-1
CASSQEAGREGYEQYF	-	-	TRBV4-1
CAIRGTSYEQYF	-	-	TRBV7-2
CASSPSGVNTEAFF	-	once	TRBV18
CASRPGTRGNTIYF	-	-	TRBV28
CAIRTEHTDTQYF	-	-	TRBV10-3
CASSLETGVSGEQYF	TRBD1	once	TRBV5-4
CASSSWTGRPYEQYF	TRBD1	-	TRBV7-6
CASSYGTGETQYF	-	medium-sized	TRBV6-5
CASSLGLIAGDTQYF	TRBD2	-	TRBV5-1
CASSPWDRDYEQYF	TRBD1	-	TRBV18
CASSAERGVDYGYTF	-	-	TRBV9
CASSPPRGNTEAFF	-	-	TRBV18
CASSRDRGGETQYF	TRBD1	-	TRBV2
CASSVAGSTDTQYF	-	-	TRBV9
CASSQDRVGDYSNQPQHF	-	-	TRBV4-3
CASSKSLGANEQFF	-	-	TRBV21-1
CASRPTGTGGTEAFF	TRBD1	-	TRBV28
CASSLRAGAGNTIYF	-	-	TRBV5-1
CASRHPQVGANYGYTF	-	-	TRBV19
CASSQVSGRAGINTQYF	TRBD2	-	TRBV4-2
CASSPTTRGQGNTEAFF	TRBD1	-	TRBV7-9
CASHPGGGSTEAFF	TRBD1	few	TRBV19
CASSFASSGNTIYF	-	-	TRBV7-8
CASSLYRGRYEQYF	TRBD1	-	TRBV5-1
CASRELAGGLREQFF	TRBD2	-	TRBV5-1
CASSEIQGGDTQYF	-	once	TRBV25-1
CASSPRAGAEQYF	TRBD2	-	TRBV18
CASSLMSGPISYEQYF	-	-	TRBV28
CASSLFDRQAKRYEQYF	-	-	TRBV18
CASSSRLAKQYF	TRBD2	-	TRBV5-6
CASSQVGGTDTQYF	-	-	TRBV14
CASSLGGGHEQYF	-	-	TRBV5-1